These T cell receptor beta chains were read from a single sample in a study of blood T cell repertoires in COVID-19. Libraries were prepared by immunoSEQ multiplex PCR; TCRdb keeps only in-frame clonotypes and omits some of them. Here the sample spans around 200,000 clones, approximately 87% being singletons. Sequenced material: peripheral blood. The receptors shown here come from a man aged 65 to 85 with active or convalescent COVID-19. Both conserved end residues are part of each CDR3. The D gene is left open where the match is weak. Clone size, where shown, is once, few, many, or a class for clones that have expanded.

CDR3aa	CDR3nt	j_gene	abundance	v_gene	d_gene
CASSLGQGYTF	TGTGCCAGCAGTTTAGGACAGGGCTACACCTTC	TRBJ1-2	few	TRBV28	.
CASNRWGQDTEAFF	TGTGCCAGTAATCGGTGGGGGCAGGACACTGAAGCTTTCTTT	TRBJ1-1	.	TRBV19	.
CASSQEGAGWDYGYTF	TGCGCCAGCAGCCAAGAAGGGGCCGGGTGGGACTATGGCTACACCTTC	TRBJ1-2	.	TRBV4-3	.
CASSSFLFPGDSNTDTQYF	TGTGCCAGCAGTTCCTTCCTATTCCCAGGGGATTCAAACACAGATACGCAGTATTTT	TRBJ2-3	.	TRBV6-2/TRBV6-3	.
CASSPLGRDEAFF	TGTGCCAGCTCACCACTTGGGCGGGATGAAGCTTTCTTT	TRBJ1-1	.	TRBV18	.
CASSQGPGSDRGYTF	TGTGCCAGCAGCCAAGGTCCGGGGTCGGATAGGGGCTACACCTTC	TRBJ1-2	.	TRBV3-1/TRBV3-2	.
CASSRGRRSSGNTIYF	TGTGCCAGCAGCCGGGGGAGGAGGAGCTCTGGAAACACCATATATTTT	TRBJ1-3	.	TRBV3-1/TRBV3-2	.
CASKRGTTNTGELFF	TGTGCCAGCAAGAGGGGGACCACGAACACCGGGGAGCTGTTTTTT	TRBJ2-2	.	TRBV2	.
CASSTGTGEVTGELFF	TGTGCCAGCTCAACCGGGACAGGGGAAGTTACCGGGGAGCTGTTTTTT	TRBJ2-2	.	TRBV18	TRBD1
CASSRRAGTPGLNYEQYF	TGTGCCAGCAGCCGAAGGGCAGGAACACCGGGACTAAACTACGAGCAGTACTTC	TRBJ2-7	.	TRBV27	TRBD2
CASALPSSGGANEQFF	TGCGCCAGCGCCCTCCCCTCTAGCGGAGGGGCTAATGAGCAGTTCTTC	TRBJ2-1	.	TRBV5-1	TRBD2
CASAQGNGNTEAFF	TGTGCCAGCGCGCAGGGGAACGGGAACACTGAAGCTTTCTTT	TRBJ1-1	.	TRBV6-4	.
CASSPGGFGGYTF	TGTGCCAGCAGCCCCGGAGGGTTCGGTGGCTACACCTTC	TRBJ1-2	.	TRBV9	.
CASSVGRQGGSEQYF	TGTGCCAGCAGTGTCGGGAGACAGGGGGGATCCGAGCAGTACTTC	TRBJ2-7	.	TRBV25-1	TRBD1
CASSVRQGLYADTQYF	TGTGCCAGTAGTGTAAGACAGGGGTTGTACGCAGATACGCAGTATTTT	TRBJ2-3	.	TRBV19	TRBD1
CASSQDGAYEQYF	TGTGCCAGCAGCCAAGACGGAGCCTACGAGCAGTACTTC	TRBJ2-7	.	TRBV14	.
CAWAPLEGDNYGYTF	TGTGCCTGGGCTCCCTTAGAGGGGGATAACTATGGCTACACCTTC	TRBJ1-2	.	TRBV30	.
CASSLRIPGEDTEAFF	TGTGCCAGCAGCTTAAGGATTCCTGGGGAGGACACTGAAGCTTTCTTT	TRBJ1-1	few	TRBV11-3	.
CASRRRESRTDTQYF	TGTGCCAGTAGGAGGCGGGAATCCCGCACAGATACGCAGTATTTT	TRBJ2-3	.	TRBV19	.
CASSAIQGAGEKLFF	TGTGCCAGCAGTGCAATCCAGGGGGCAGGTGAAAAACTGTTTTTT	TRBJ1-4	.	TRBV25-1	TRBD1
CATSRGSNEKLFF	TGTGCCACCAGCAGAGGCAGTAATGAAAAACTGTTTTTT	TRBJ1-4	.	TRBV15	.
CASSQELIAAGLAGDYQETQYF	TGCGCCAGCAGCCAAGAGCTGATAGCCGCGGGCCTAGCGGGGGACTACCAAGAGACCCAGTACTTC	TRBJ2-5	.	TRBV4-1	TRBD2
CASKEGWVNTEAFF	TGTGCCAGTAAAGAGGGCTGGGTGAACACTGAAGCTTTCTTT	TRBJ1-1	.	TRBV19	.
CASSPAGGRYNEQFF	TGTGCCAGCAGTCCAGCGGGAGGGAGGTACAATGAGCAGTTCTTC	TRBJ2-1	.	TRBV28	TRBD2
CASSLGQGFGEQFF	TGCGCCAGCAGCTTAGGACAGGGGTTTGGTGAGCAGTTCTTC	TRBJ2-1	.	TRBV5-1	TRBD1
CASSGQGTLGSPLHF	TGCGCCAGCAGTGGACAGGGGACCTTGGGTTCACCCCTCCACTTT	TRBJ1-6	.	TRBV4-3	TRBD1
CASRPRDRGETNYGYTF	TGTGCCAGCAGACCCCGGGACAGGGGCGAAACTAACTATGGCTACACCTTC	TRBJ1-2	.	TRBV7-2	TRBD1
CASRRDSSGNTIYF	TGTGCCAGCCGCAGGGACAGCTCTGGAAACACCATATATTTT	TRBJ1-3	.	TRBV6-5	TRBD1
CASRRGIQANEKLFF	TGCGCCAGCAGACGAGGGATCCAGGCTAATGAAAAACTGTTTTTT	TRBJ1-4	.	TRBV5-1	.
CAISHPGQGNTEAFF	TGTGCCATCAGTCATCCGGGACAGGGGAACACTGAAGCTTTCTTT	TRBJ1-1	.	TRBV10-3	TRBD1
CASSSREGGNYGYTF	TGTGCCAGCAGTAGCCGGGAGGGGGGGAACTATGGCTACACCTTC	TRBJ1-2	.	TRBV27	.
CSVDTSGSYEQFF	TGCAGCGTTGATACTAGCGGTAGCTATGAGCAGTTCTTC	TRBJ2-1	.	TRBV29-1	TRBD2
CASSVVGESYGYTF	TGTGCCAGCAGCGTAGTCGGAGAGTCCTATGGCTACACCTTC	TRBJ1-2	.	TRBV9	.
CASSLGQNTEAFF	TGTGCCAGCAGCTTAGGACAGAACACTGAAGCTTTCTTT	TRBJ1-1	many	TRBV7-8	.
CASSLTDSYEQYF	TGTGCCAGCAGCTTAACAGACTCCTACGAGCAGTACTTC	TRBJ2-7	.	TRBV7-8	.
CASSGTSGTIEQFF	TGCGCCAGCAGTGGGACTAGCGGGACCATTGAGCAGTTCTTC	TRBJ2-1	.	TRBV5-1	TRBD2
CASSLALRGYEQYF	TGCGCCAGCAGCTTGGCCCTTCGGGGGTACGAGCAGTACTTC	TRBJ2-7	.	TRBV5-1	.
CASSLTSSVGEQYF	TGTGCCAGCAGCCTGACTAGCTCGGTCGGTGAGCAGTACTTC	TRBJ2-7	.	TRBV28	TRBD2
CASAEGRTEAFF	TGCGCCTCGGCGGAGGGGCGGACTGAAGCTTTCTTT	TRBJ1-1	.	TRBV5-1	.
CASSPRDRVGEKLFF	TGTGCCAGCAGCCCCCGGGACAGGGTCGGCGAAAAACTGTTTTTT	TRBJ1-4	.	TRBV9	TRBD1
CASSDTGGQRNRRELFF	TGTGCCAGCAGCGATACCGGTGGGCAGAGAAACCGTAGGGAGCTGTTTTTT	TRBJ2-2	.	TRBV11-3	.
CSVESGGETQYF	TGCAGCGTTGAGTCAGGTGGGGAGACCCAGTACTTC	TRBJ2-5	once	TRBV29-1	.
CASSPGQSYEQYF	TGCGCCAGCAGTCCTGGACAGTCCTACGAGCAGTACTTC	TRBJ2-7	few	TRBV4-3	.
CASSPRLSGNTIYF	TGTGCCAGCAGTCCGAGACTCTCTGGAAACACCATATATTTT	TRBJ1-3	.	TRBV28	.